The rows below give T cell receptor beta chains drawn from one sample of a study of naive and memory T cell subsets. TCRdb redid the calling of the UMI-ligation and nested PCR reads with MiXCR, one entry per CDR3 protein. The profile shows approximately 85,000 distinct CDR3 sequences, about 7% of them singletons. Sequenced: central memory CD4+ T cells from blood. These receptors came from a human donor in good health. Both conserved end residues are part of each CDR3. D genes are given only for firm matches. For some rows the clone size is stated as once, few or many, or as a class when expanded; others skip it.

clone_size	v_call	d_call	j_call	cdr3_aa	cdr3_nt
many	TRBV10-3	-	TRBJ1-5	CAISGGLGNQPQHF	TGTGCCATCAGTGGGGGTCTGGGGAATCAGCCCCAGCATTTT
many	TRBV20-1	TRBD1	TRBJ1-1	CSAKVTGRAEAFF	TGCAGTGCTAAAGTGACAGGGAGGGCTGAAGCTTTCTTT
-	TRBV19	-	TRBJ1-1	CASSNRRGAGGPEAFF	TGTGCCAGTAGTAATCGGCGGGGCGCGGGGGGTCCTGAAGCTTTCTTT
many	TRBV7-9	-	TRBJ2-7	CASSLAREQYF	TGTGCCAGCAGCTTAGCACGCGAGCAGTACTTC
many	TRBV30	-	TRBJ2-3	CAWSTHRGTDTQYF	TGTGCCTGGAGTACTCACAGGGGCACAGATACGCAGTATTTT
-	TRBV7-8	-	TRBJ1-5	CASSPETGNQPQHF	TGTGCCAGCAGCCCCGAGACAGGAAATCAGCCCCAGCATTTT
many	TRBV3-1	-	TRBJ1-5	CASSPTWDSNQPQHF	TGTGCCAGCAGCCCAACTTGGGACAGCAATCAGCCCCAGCATTTT
many	TRBV20-1	-	TRBJ1-2	CSASAESLGYTF	TGCAGTGCTAGCGCAGAGTCACTCGGCTACACCTTC
many	TRBV6-2/TRBV6-3	-	TRBJ2-7	CASSHRRGSYEQYF	TGTGCCAGCAGTCACCGCCGGGGCTCCTACGAGCAGTACTTC
many	TRBV15	-	TRBJ1-3	CATSRDGVSGNTIYF	TGTGCCACCAGCAGGGACGGAGTCTCTGGAAACACCATATATTTT
few	TRBV5-1	-	TRBJ2-1	CASSLALYNEQFF	TGCGCCAGCAGCTTGGCACTATACAATGAGCAGTTCTTC
-	TRBV18	-	TRBJ2-5	CASSTVRGQETQYF	TGTGCCAGCTCCACCGTAAGGGGGCAAGAGACCCAGTACTTC
-	TRBV2	-	TRBJ2-1	CASSPHNEQFF	TGTGCCAGCAGCCCGCACAATGAGCAGTTCTTC
many	TRBV6-2/TRBV6-3	TRBD1	TRBJ2-1	CASSWGQGMYNEQFF	TGTGCCAGCAGTTGGGGACAGGGGATGTACAATGAGCAGTTCTTC
many	TRBV3-1	TRBD1	TRBJ1-2	CASGTGLNYGYTF	TGTGCCAGCGGGACAGGGCTTAACTATGGCTACACCTTC
-	TRBV27	TRBD1	TRBJ1-5	CASRGTGGMGQPQHF	TGTGCCAGCCGCGGGACAGGGGGAATGGGTCAGCCCCAGCATTTT
many	TRBV6-2/TRBV6-3	-	TRBJ1-1	CASSYFVGGTEAFF	TGTGCCAGCAGTTACTTCGTGGGGGGAACTGAAGCTTTCTTT
-	TRBV5-1	TRBD1	TRBJ2-3	CASQTGSTDTQYF	TGCGCCAGCCAGACAGGGTCCACAGATACGCAGTATTTT
few	TRBV4-1	TRBD1	TRBJ1-2	CASSQIRGGDGYTF	TGCGCCAGCAGCCAAATCAGGGGGGGAGATGGCTACACCTTC
many	TRBV20-1	-	TRBJ1-6	CSARDFTGSYNSPLHF	TGCAGTGCTAGAGACTTCACAGGTTCCTATAATTCACCCCTCCACTTT
-	TRBV28	TRBD1	TRBJ2-2	CASSPVKGAFQGGELFF	TGTGCCAGCAGTCCCGTGAAGGGGGCATTTCAGGGAGGGGAGCTGTTTTTT
-	TRBV30	-	TRBJ2-7	CAWSTETYEQYF	TGTGCCTGGTCGACAGAGACCTACGAGCAGTACTTC
few	TRBV6-6	TRBD1	TRBJ2-7	CASSSTGGDEQYF	TGTGCCAGCAGTTCGACAGGGGGTGACGAGCAGTACTTC
few	TRBV5-6	TRBD1	TRBJ2-3	CASSLRTGGMSDTQYF	TGTGCCAGCAGCCTACGGACAGGGGGTATGTCAGATACGCAGTATTTT
few	TRBV7-3	-	TRBJ1-1	CASSLDLSTEAFF	TGTGCCAGCAGCTTGGATTTGTCGACTGAAGCTTTCTTT
-	TRBV7-6	-	TRBJ2-2	CASSPMNGRTGELFF	TGTGCCAGCAGCCCGATGAATGGTCGCACCGGGGAGCTGTTTTTT
few	TRBV2	-	TRBJ1-1	CASRVGESNTEAFF	TGTGCCAGCAGGGTCGGAGAATCGAACACTGAAGCTTTCTTT
-	TRBV20-1	-	TRBJ2-1	CSASFYRASSYNEQFF	TGCAGTGCTAGTTTTTACAGGGCAAGCTCCTACAATGAGCAGTTCTTC
once	TRBV7-2	TRBD1	TRBJ2-1	CASSYWGRTGTAGHNNEQFF	TGTGCCAGCAGCTACTGGGGGAGGACAGGGACCGCGGGACATAACAATGAGCAGTTCTTC
few	TRBV7-8	TRBD2	TRBJ2-3	CASSGRDYTDTQYF	TGTGCCAGCAGCGGGCGGGACTATACAGATACGCAGTATTTT
many	TRBV2	-	TRBJ1-2	CASSEETVVVGSYTF	TGTGCCAGCAGTGAGGAAACAGTGGTGGTTGGGAGCTACACCTTC
few	TRBV2	TRBD2	TRBJ2-7	CATSQRLRGAYEQYF	TGTGCCACCTCCCAACGCCTCCGGGGGGCCTACGAGCAGTACTTC
few	TRBV4-3	-	TRBJ1-3	CASSQVGLGTGGNTIYF	TGCGCCAGCAGCCAAGTGGGGCTCGGTACAGGGGGAAACACCATATATTTT
many	TRBV5-6	-	TRBJ1-5	CASSFGSNQPQHF	TGTGCCAGCAGCTTTGGTAGCAATCAGCCCCAGCATTTT
many	TRBV27	TRBD1	TRBJ1-2	CASRTMGQEVYGYTF	TGTGCCAGCAGAACTATGGGACAGGAGGTTTATGGCTACACCTTC
few	TRBV19	TRBD1	TRBJ1-5	CASSTHSGTGAGQPQHF	TGTGCCAGTAGTACCCATTCCGGGACAGGGGCTGGTCAGCCCCAGCATTTT
many	TRBV7-2	-	TRBJ1-6	CASSLDRGSPLHF	TGTGCCAGCAGCTTAGATCGGGGCTCGCCCCTCCACTTT
few	TRBV20-1	TRBD1	TRBJ1-5	CSAKDRASNQPQHF	TGCAGTGCTAAGGACAGGGCCAGCAATCAGCCCCAGCATTTT
many	TRBV5-4	TRBD1	TRBJ1-2	CASSQDRGYGYTF	TGTGCCAGCAGCCAGGACAGGGGTTATGGCTACACCTTC
many	TRBV7-9	TRBD1	TRBJ1-2	CASSSDRGSGYTF	TGTGCCAGCAGCTCCGACAGGGGTAGCGGCTACACCTTC
few	TRBV20-1	-	TRBJ2-4	CSARVGLGKNIQYF	TGCAGTGCTAGAGTGGGCTTGGGAAAAAACATTCAGTACTTC
medium-sized	TRBV29-1	-	TRBJ2-1	CSVEVPSGPPKGEQFF	TGCAGCGTTGAAGTCCCCAGCGGGCCACCCAAGGGGGAGCAGTTCTTC
many	TRBV20-1	TRBD1	TRBJ1-5	CSARRDRGGNQPQHF	TGCAGTGCTAGAAGGGACAGGGGTGGAAATCAGCCCCAGCATTTT
many	TRBV20-1	-	TRBJ2-1	CSARAAGFIYNEQFF	TGCAGTGCTAGAGCGGCAGGATTTATCTACAATGAGCAGTTCTTC
-	TRBV6-2/TRBV6-3	TRBD1	TRBJ1-5	CASSYQTGTQHF	TGTGCCAGCAGTTACCAGACAGGGACCCAGCATTTT
-	TRBV14	TRBD1	TRBJ2-5	CASSWRQGAGETQYF	TGTGCCAGCAGCTGGAGGCAGGGGGCCGGGGAGACCCAGTACTTC
few	TRBV2	TRBD1	TRBJ1-6	CASSGQGRTPLHF	TGTGCCAGCAGCGGACAGGGGAGGACACCCCTCCACTTT
few	TRBV20-1	TRBD1	TRBJ2-1	CSARVSGGQSKKLGYEQFF	TGCAGTGCTAGAGTTTCAGGGGGCCAAAGTAAAAAACTCGGGTATGAGCAGTTCTTC
many	TRBV6-2/TRBV6-3	-	TRBJ1-1	CASSPTTVTEAFF	TGTGCCAGCAGCCCCACAACAGTGACTGAAGCTTTCTTT
few	TRBV24-1	-	TRBJ1-1	CATSDSRGSREAFF	TGTGCCACCAGTGATTCCCGGGGGTCCAGAGAAGCTTTCTTT
-	TRBV18	-	TRBJ2-7	CASSPPYEQYF	TGTGCCAGCTCACCACCCTACGAGCAGTACTTC
-	TRBV20-1	TRBD2	TRBJ2-1	CSAPPGGGGGREQFF	TGCAGTGCTCCCCCGGGGGGCGGGGGGGGGAGGGAGCAGTTCTTC
-	TRBV15	-	TRBJ2-3	CATSRVGDSTDTQYF	TGTGCCACCAGCAGAGTGGGGGATAGCACAGATACGCAGTATTTT
many	TRBV30	-	TRBJ1-4	CAWSVPGTSLKLFF	TGTGCCTGGAGTGTACCAGGGACAAGTCTAAAACTGTTTTTT
many	TRBV7-4	-	TRBJ1-1	CASSRSGVTNTEAFF	TGTGCCAGCAGCCGTTCGGGTGTGACGAACACTGAAGCTTTCTTT
-	TRBV11-3	-	TRBJ2-7	CTSSPGESDEQYF	TGTACCAGCAGCCCAGGGGAATCGGACGAGCAGTACTTC
-	TRBV20-1	TRBD2	TRBJ2-3	CSARDPSGFARYTQYF	TGCAGTGCTAGAGACCCTAGCGGGTTTGCACGTTATACGCAGTATTTT
-	TRBV23-1	-	TRBJ1-5	CASSQSWVPGYQPQHF	TGCGCCAGCAGTCAATCCTGGGTCCCGGGGTATCAGCCCCAGCATTTT
few	TRBV28	-	TRBJ1-2	CASSFGRPPYGYTF	TGTGCCAGCAGTTTCGGACGCCCACCCTATGGCTACACCTTC
many	TRBV27	TRBD2	TRBJ2-2	CASRVAGRANTGELFF	TGTGCCAGCAGGGTAGCGGGGAGGGCGAACACCGGGGAGCTGTTTTTT